The T cell receptor (beta chain) under discussion was sequenced for a study of spatial heterogeneity in lung cancer. Every TCR cDNA molecule carried a tag that served as a unique molecular identifier. TCRdb analysed the 5' RACE reads with MiXCR anew, one entry per CDR3 protein. The sample has 2,000 to 3,000 distinct CDR3 sequences; roughly 15% are singletons. Indicated time point: sample taken at primary tumor resection. Whole RNA came from tumor, nontumor lung or frozen PBMC and was sequenced without being sorted. The CDR3 extends over 14 amino acids. The germline V gene encodes CDR1 SGHNT and CDR2 YYREEE (reference sequence). V lost 2 bases to trimming and J lost 3 bases; unmatched junction nucleotides: 4. This clonotype is large (0.1 to 1%) by share. Its matching antigen is unknown. Whole-study results and caveats: Tallies of expanded TCRs, which were sorted into ubiquitous and regional groups, correlated with counts of ubiquitous and regional nonsynonymous mutations, respectively. Tumor mutation count correlated with how many alpha and beta TCRs expanded intratumorally.

This receptor was obtained from a male donor with early-stage non-small cell lung cancer. The sequenced sample was lung tumor tissue, obtained at surgery. This chain joins TRBV5-4 and TRBJ2-5; 7 nucleotides line up with TRBD1. The CDR3 reads CASSLFQGEETQYF. The CDR3 DNA sequence: TGTGCCAGCAGCTTATTCCAGGGGGAAGAGACCCAGTACTTC.